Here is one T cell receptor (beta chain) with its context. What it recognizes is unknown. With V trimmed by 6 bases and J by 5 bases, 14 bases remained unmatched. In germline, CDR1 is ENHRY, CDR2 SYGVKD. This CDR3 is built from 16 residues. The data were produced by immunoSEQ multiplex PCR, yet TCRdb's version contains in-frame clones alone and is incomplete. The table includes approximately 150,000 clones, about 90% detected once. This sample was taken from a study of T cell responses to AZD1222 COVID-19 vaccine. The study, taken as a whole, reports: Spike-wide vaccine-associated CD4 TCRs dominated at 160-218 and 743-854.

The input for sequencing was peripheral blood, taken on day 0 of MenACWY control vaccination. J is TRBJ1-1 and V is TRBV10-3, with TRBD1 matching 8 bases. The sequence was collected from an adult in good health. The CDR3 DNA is TGTGCCATCAGCAGTTTCGCAGGGGGCGCAAGGACTGAAGCTTTCTTT. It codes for CAISSFAGGARTEAFF.